The 6 T cell receptor beta chains presented below share a single source sample, sequenced in a study of cytomegalovirus exposure and HLA in healthy donors. Primers included in the PCR were 60 Vbeta and 13 Jbeta primers. The assay was immunoSEQ multiplex PCR, and TCRdb's table has in-frame clones only and misses some. The table includes 100,000 to 150,000 clones, 70% to 80% detected once. The material sequenced was PBMCs. The receptor source for this set is a man aged 35-49 years in good health and CMV-seronegative.

V is TRBV5-1 and J is TRBJ1-4; D remains ambiguous. CDR3 length: 15 amino acids. From germline, CDR1 is SGHRS and CDR2 YFSETQ. Trimming stripped 4 bases from V and 0 bases from J, with 10 bases between. In nucleotides, the CDR3 is TGCGCCAGCAGCCGATCGGGAACAACTAATGAAAAACTGTTTTTT. Residues: CASSRSGTTNEKLFF.

CDR3 protein: CANGEPGQGNQPQHF. CDR3 sequence (DNA): TGTGCCAATGGCGAGCCGGGACAGGGTAATCAGCCCCAGCATTTT. The chain uses TRBV28 and TRBJ1-5; 9 bases fit TRBD1. Trimming at V came to 10 bases and at J to 4 bases, leaving 11 bases not matched to a gene. Germline V lookup: CDR1 MDHEN, CDR2 SYDVKM. The CDR3 sequence is 15 residues long.

The chain links TRBV27 to TRBJ2-5; possible D gene TRBD1, 6 bases. The CDR3 loop spans 15 amino acids. V lost 5 bases and J 5 bases, leaving 18 bases between the germline ends. The germline CDR1 and CDR2 sequences are MNHEY and SMNVEV (reference sequence). For the CDR3, the DNA is TGTGCCAGCAGTACCGCAGGGGAAATTGGGGAGACCCAGTACTTC. This codes for CASSTAGEIGETQYF.

The CDR3 protein is CASSYSTNQPQHF. The CDR3 DNA reads as TGTGCCAGCAGTTATTCGACAAATCAGCCCCAGCATTTT. V usage is TRBV6-6 and J usage is TRBJ1-5, with D unresolved. The germline gives CDR1 MNHNY, CDR2 SVGAGI (reference sequence). CDR3 length: 13 amino acids. With 3 bases removed from V and 4 bases from J, the gap between germline ends came to 7 bases.

The chain combines TRBV7-8 with TRBJ1-6, with D unresolved. V was shortened by 7 bases and J by 8 bases, with 15 bases between the two germline ends. Per the germline V gene, CDR1 is SGHVS and CDR2 is FQNEAQ. The CDR3 is made up of 14 amino acids. This CDR3 reads CASNPMRLYSPLHF. The DNA for the CDR3 is TGTGCCAGCAACCCCATGAGGCTTTATTCACCCCTCCACTTT.

This clone was observed a handful of times. The chain couples TRBV5-6 to TRBJ2-7; 10 bases agree with TRBD2. The CDR3 spans 13 residues. The ends lost 3 bases at V and 6 bases at J; junction bases unmatched: 3. Per germline, CDR1 SGHDT and CDR2 YYEEEE. CDR3: CASSWGLASEQYF. The CDR3 nucleotides read TGTGCCAGCAGCTGGGGACTAGCGTCCGAGCAGTACTTC.